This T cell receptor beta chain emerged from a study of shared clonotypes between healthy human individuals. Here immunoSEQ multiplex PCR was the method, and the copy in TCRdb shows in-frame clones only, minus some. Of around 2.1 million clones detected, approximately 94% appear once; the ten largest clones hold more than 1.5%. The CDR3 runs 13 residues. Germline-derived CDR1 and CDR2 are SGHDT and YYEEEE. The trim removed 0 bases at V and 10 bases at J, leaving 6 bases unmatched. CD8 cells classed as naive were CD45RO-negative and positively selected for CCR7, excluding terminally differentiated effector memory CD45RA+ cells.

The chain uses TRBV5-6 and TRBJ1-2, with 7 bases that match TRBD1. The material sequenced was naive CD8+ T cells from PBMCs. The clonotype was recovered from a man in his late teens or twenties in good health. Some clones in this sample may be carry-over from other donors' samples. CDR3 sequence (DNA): TGTGCCAGCAGCTTGGGACAGGGCCTCTTCTACACCTTC. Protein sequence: CASSLGQGLFYTF.